A selection of T cell receptor beta chains follows, all from one sample in a study of T cells in Graves' hyperthyroidism and ophthalmopathy. One entry per CDR3 protein, called by TCRdb with MiXCR from the multiplex PCR reads. The data contain around 520,000 distinct CDR3 sequences, approximately 15% of them singletons. The sample consisted of blood. Receptors originate from a woman under 30 with Graves' hyperthyroidism. CDR3s include the opening cysteine and the closing phenylalanine or tryptophan. A D gene is named only where the DNA matches it firmly. The size of a clone is reported for some rows only, either as once, few or many, or as a class for expanded clones.

>TRBJ2-3|TRBV7-3|few|-
TGTGCCAGCAGCTTAGGCACGACAGGCACGGATACGCAGTATTTT
CASSLGTTGTDTQYF
>TRBJ2-1|TRBV9|-|-
TGTGCCAGCAGCGCGTATAGGTCAGGCGATGAGCAGTTCTTC
CASSAYRSGDEQFF
>TRBJ1-1|TRBV12-3/TRBV12-4|many|-
TGTGCCAGCAGTTTTAGTCGTCCAAGGGCTGAAGCTTTCTTT
CASSFSRPRAEAFF
>TRBJ2-7|TRBV6-5|-|TRBD2
TGTGCCAGCAGTTACTCACCAGCGGGAAGGCTCTACGAGCAGTACTTC
CASSYSPAGRLYEQYF
>TRBJ1-3|TRBV5-1|-|-
TGCGCCAGCAGCACCGGGACGCCGGGAAACACCATATACTTT
CASSTGTPGNTIYF
>TRBJ2-7|TRBV12-3/TRBV12-4|-|-
TGTGCCAGCAGTCTTCCCGGGACTCTGTCCTACGAGCAGTACTTC
CASSLPGTLSYEQYF
>TRBJ1-5|TRBV4-2|-|-
TGTGCCAGCAGCCGCGCGGGAGAGTATAATCAGCCCCAGCATTTT
CASSRAGEYNQPQHF
>TRBJ1-1|TRBV28|-|TRBD1
TGTGCCAGCAGTTCGATGACAGGGAGGACTGAAGCTTTCTTT
CASSSMTGRTEAFF
>TRBJ2-2|TRBV2|many|TRBD2
TGTGCCAGCACCACTAGCGGGAGGGCCGCCGGGGAGCTGTTTTTT
CASTTSGRAAGELFF
>TRBJ2-1|TRBV3-1|few|TRBD2
TGTGCCAGCAGCCAGGGACTAGCTCACTACAATGAGCAGTTCTTC
CASSQGLAHYNEQFF
>TRBJ1-5|TRBV20-1|many|-
TGCAGTGCTAGAGATCAATGGGGGTCGGGTAGCAATCAGCCCCAGCATTTT
CSARDQWGSGSNQPQHF
>TRBJ1-2|TRBV29-1|few|-
TGCAGCGTCCAGATGGTACGGACAACTGGCCATGGCTACACCTTC
CSVQMVRTTGHGYTF
>TRBJ2-1|TRBV12-3/TRBV12-4|many|-
TGTGCCAGCAGTTTACGTGTGTATGAGCAGTTCTTC
CASSLRVYEQFF
>TRBJ1-1|TRBV7-2|-|TRBD1
TGTGCCAGCAGCTTATGGGACAGGGGCCGGACTGAAGCTTTCTTT
CASSLWDRGRTEAFF
>TRBJ2-1|TRBV20-1|many|-
TGCAGTGCTAGTCACCCGGAGGAGTTCTTC
CSASHPEEFF
>TRBJ1-1|TRBV20-1|-|-
TGCAGTGCTAGTGACAGACAAATGAACACTGAAGCTTTCTTT
CSASDRQMNTEAFF
>TRBJ1-2|TRBV4-1|-|-
TGCGCCAGCAGCCAAGTTCTGGGCCAGGGTACTAACTATGGCTACACCTTC
CASSQVLGQGTNYGYTF
>TRBJ2-1|TRBV9|few|-
TGTGCCAGCAGCGTAAACAGCGCCTACAATGAGCAGTTCTTC
CASSVNSAYNEQFF